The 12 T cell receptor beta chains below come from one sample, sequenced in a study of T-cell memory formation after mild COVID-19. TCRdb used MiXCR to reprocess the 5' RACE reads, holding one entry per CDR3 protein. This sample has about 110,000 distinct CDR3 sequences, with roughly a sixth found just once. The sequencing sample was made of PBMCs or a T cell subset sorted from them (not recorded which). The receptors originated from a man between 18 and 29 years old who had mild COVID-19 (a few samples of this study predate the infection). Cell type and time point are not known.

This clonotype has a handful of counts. CDR3 amino acids: CASSFGGTAGAFF. For the CDR3, the DNA is TGTGCCAGCAGTTTCGGAGGGACAGCAGGGGCTTTCTTT. The chain links TRBV6-2 or TRBV6-3 to TRBJ1-1; 7 nucleotides align to TRBD1. The V and J ends lost 4 bases and 11 bases, in that order; junction bases with no gene match: 10. CDR1 is MNHEY, CDR2 SVGEGT, per germline. This CDR3 is built from 13 residues.

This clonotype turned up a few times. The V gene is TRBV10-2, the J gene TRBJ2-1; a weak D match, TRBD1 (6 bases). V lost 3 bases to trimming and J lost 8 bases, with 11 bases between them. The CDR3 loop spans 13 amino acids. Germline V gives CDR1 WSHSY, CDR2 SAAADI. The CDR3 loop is CASSDQGRDEQFF. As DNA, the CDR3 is TGCGCCAGCAGTGATCAGGGGCGGGATGAGCAGTTCTTC.

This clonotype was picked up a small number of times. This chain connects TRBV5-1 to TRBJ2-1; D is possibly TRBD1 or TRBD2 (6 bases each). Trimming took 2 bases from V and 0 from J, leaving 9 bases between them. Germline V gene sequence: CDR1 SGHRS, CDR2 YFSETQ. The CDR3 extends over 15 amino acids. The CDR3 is CASSLGGLSYNEQFF. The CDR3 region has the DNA TGCGCCAGCAGCTTAGGGGGACTCTCCTACAATGAGCAGTTCTTC. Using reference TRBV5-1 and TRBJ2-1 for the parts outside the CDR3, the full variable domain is KAGVTQTPRYLIKTRGQQVTLSCSPISGHRSVSWYQQTPGQGLQFLFEYFSETQRNKGNFPGRFSGRQFSNSRSEMNVSTLELGDSALYLCASSLGGLSYNEQFFGPGTRLTVL.

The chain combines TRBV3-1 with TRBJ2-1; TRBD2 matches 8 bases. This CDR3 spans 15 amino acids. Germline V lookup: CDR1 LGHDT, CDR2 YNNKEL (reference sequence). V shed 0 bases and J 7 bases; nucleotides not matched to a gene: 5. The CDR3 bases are TGTGCCAGCAGCCAAGACGGGGGGGCGTGGAATGAGCAGTTCTTC. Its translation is CASSQDGGAWNEQFF.

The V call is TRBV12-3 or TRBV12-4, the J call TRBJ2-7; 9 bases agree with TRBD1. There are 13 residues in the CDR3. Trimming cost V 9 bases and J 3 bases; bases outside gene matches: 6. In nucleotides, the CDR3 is TGTGCCAGTCACGGGACAGGGAACTACGAGCAGTACTTC. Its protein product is CASHGTGNYEQYF.

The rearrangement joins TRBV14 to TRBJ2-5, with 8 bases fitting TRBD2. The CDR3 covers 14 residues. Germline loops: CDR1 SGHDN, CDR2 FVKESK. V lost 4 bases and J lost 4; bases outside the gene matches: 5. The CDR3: CASSRRGAGETQYF. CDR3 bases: TGTGCCAGCAGCCGGCGGGGGGCGGGAGAGACCCAGTACTTC.

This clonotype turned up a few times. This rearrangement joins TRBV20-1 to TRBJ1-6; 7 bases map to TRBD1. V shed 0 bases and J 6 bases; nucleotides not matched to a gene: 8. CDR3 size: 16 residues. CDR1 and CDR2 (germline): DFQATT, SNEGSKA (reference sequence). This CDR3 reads CSARDGKGASNSPLHF. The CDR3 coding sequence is TGCAGTGCTAGAGATGGGAAGGGGGCTTCTAATTCACCCCTCCACTTT.

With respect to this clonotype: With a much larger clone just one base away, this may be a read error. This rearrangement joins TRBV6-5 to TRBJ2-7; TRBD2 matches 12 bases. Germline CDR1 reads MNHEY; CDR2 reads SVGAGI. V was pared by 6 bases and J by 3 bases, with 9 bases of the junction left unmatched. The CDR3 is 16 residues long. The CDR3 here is CASSQTSGGLYYEQYF. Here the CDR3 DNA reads TGTGCCAGCAGCCAAACTAGCGGGGGGCTCTACTACGAGCAGTACTTC.

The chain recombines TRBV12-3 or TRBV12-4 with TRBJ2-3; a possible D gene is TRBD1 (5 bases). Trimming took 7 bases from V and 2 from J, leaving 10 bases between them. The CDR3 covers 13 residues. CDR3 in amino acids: CASMQGNTDTQYF. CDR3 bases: TGTGCCAGCATGCAGGGTAACACAGATACGCAGTATTTT.

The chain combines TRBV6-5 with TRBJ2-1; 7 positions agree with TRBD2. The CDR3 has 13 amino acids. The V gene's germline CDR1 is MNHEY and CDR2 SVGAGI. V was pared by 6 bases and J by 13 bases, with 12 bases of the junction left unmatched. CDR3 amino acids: CASRPTSPPDQFF. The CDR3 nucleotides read TGTGCCAGCAGGCCGACTAGCCCCCCTGACCAGTTCTTC.

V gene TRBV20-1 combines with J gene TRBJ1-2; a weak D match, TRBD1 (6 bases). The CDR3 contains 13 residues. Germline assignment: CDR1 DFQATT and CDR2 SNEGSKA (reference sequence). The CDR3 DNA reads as TGCAGCGTAGGGGGGCGAGGTCACGGTGGCTACACCTTC. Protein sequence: CSVGGRGHGGYTF.

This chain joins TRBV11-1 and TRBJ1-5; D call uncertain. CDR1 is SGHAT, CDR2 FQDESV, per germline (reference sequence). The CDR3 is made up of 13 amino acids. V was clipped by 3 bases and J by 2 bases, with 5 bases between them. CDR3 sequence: CASSFTGNQPQHF. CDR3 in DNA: TGTGCCAGCAGCTTTACAGGCAATCAGCCCCAGCATTTT. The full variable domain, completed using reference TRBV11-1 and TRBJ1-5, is EAEVAQSPRYKITEKSQAVAFWCDPISGHATLYWYRQILGQGPELLVQFQDESVVDDSQLPKDRFSAERLKGVDSTLKIQPAELGDSAMYLCASSFTGNQPQHFGDGTRLSIL.